Here is one TCR beta chain with its context. This sample is part of a study of T-cell reconstitution after alpha-beta-depleted transplantation in children. The CDR3 sequence is 13 residues long. The V end lost 5 bases, the J end lost 0 bases, and 10 bases lay between the germline ends. Germline V gene sequence: CDR1 SQVTM, CDR2 ANQGSEA. It was with unique molecular identifiers that the TCRbeta library was prepared. TCRdb used MiXCR to reprocess the PCR reads, holding one entry per CDR3 protein. The sample contains some 280,000 distinct CDR3 sequences, 9.5% to 10% of which appear only once. The sample consisted of PBMCs from the stem cell graft donor, taken from the stem cell graft. This clonotype was sampled from a human donor who donated a stem cell graft to a child with SCID. V gene TRBV29-1 combines with J gene TRBJ1-1; D possibly corresponds to TRBD1 (6 bases). The CDR3 sequence is CSVRQVVNTEAFF. Here the CDR3 DNA reads TGCAGCGTTAGACAGGTGGTGAACACTGAAGCTTTCTTT.